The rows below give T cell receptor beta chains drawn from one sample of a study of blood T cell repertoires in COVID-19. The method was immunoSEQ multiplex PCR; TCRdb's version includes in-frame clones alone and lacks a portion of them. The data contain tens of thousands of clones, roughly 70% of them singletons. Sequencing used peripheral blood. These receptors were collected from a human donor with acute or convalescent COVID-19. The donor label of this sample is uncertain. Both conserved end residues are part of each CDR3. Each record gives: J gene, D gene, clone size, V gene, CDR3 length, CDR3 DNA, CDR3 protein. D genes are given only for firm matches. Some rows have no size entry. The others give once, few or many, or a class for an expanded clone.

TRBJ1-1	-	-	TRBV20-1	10	TGCAGTGCACTGGAGGGTGAAGCTTTCTTT	CSALEGEAFF
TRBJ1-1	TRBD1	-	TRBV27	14	TGTGCCAGCAGTCCCCGGACAGGGGGCACTGAAGCTTTCTTT	CASSPRTGGTEAFF
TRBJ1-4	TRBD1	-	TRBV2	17	TGTGCCAGCAGTGAAAGTCGGACAGGGGGTTTACGTGAAAAACTGTTTTTT	CASSESRTGGLREKLFF
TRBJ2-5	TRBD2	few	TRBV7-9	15	TGTGCCAGCAGCTTAGAGGCGGGGGGCCAAGAGACCCAGTACTTC	CASSLEAGGQETQYF
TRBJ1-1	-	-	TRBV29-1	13	TGCAGCACGCGACAGGACACGAACACTGAAGCTTTCTTT	CSTRQDTNTEAFF
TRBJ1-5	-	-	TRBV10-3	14	TGTGCCATTAGCTCCAGCTATAGCAATCAGCCCCAGCATTTT	CAISSSYSNQPQHF
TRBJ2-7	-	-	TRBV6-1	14	TGTGCCAGCAGTGAAATTCAGGGGTCCTACGAGCAGTACTTC	CASSEIQGSYEQYF
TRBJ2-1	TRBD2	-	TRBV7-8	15	TGTGCCAGCAGCTTAATAGCGGGAGTTTCAAATGAGCAGTTCTTC	CASSLIAGVSNEQFF
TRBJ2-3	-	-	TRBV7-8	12	TGTGCCAGCACCGGTGGTTGGGATACGCAGTATTTT	CASTGGWDTQYF
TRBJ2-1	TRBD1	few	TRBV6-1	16	TGTGCCAGCAGTGAAATTCAGGGGGCCAACTACAATGAGCAGTTCTTC	CASSEIQGANYNEQFF
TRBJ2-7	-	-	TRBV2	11	TGTGCCAGCAGTAGACAGTACGAGCAGTACTTC	CASSRQYEQYF
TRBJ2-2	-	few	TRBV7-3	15	TGTGCCAGCAGCGCGACGACTAGTGGCACCGGGGAGCTGTTTTTT	CASSATTSGTGELFF
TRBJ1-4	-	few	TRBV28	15	TGTGCCAGCAGTTTACTCCGGGGGACTAATGAAAAACTGTTTTTT	CASSLLRGTNEKLFF
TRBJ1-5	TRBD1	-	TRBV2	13	TGTGCCAGCAGCGGGACAGGGGATCAGCCCCAGCATTTT	CASSGTGDQPQHF
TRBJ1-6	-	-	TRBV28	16	TGTGCCAGCAAAAGGAATGTTTTCCCATCCGGGTCACCCCTCCACTTT	CASKRNVFPSGSPLHF